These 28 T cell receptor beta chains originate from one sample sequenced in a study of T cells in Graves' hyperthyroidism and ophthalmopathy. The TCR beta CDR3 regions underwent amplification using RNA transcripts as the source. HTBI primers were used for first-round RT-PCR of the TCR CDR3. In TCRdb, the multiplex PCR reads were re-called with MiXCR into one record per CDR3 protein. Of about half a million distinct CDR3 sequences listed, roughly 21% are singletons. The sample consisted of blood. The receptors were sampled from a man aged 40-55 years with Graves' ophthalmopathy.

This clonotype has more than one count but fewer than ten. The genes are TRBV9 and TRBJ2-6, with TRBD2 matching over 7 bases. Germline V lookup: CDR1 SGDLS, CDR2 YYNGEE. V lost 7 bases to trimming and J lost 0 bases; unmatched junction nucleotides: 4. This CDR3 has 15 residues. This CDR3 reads CASGGGSSGANVLTF. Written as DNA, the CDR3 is TGTGCCAGCGGGGGGGGTAGCTCTGGGGCCAACGTCCTGACTTTC.

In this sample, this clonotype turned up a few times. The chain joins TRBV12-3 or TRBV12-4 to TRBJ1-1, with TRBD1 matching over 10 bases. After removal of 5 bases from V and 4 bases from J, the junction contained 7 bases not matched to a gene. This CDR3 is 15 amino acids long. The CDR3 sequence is CASSPPGTGATEAFF. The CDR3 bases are TGTGCCAGCAGTCCACCCGGGACAGGGGCCACTGAAGCTTTCTTT.

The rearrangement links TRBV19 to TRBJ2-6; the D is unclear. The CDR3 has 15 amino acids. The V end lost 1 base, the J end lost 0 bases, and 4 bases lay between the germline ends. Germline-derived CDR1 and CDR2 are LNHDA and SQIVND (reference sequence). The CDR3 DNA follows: TGTGCCAGTAGTATAGGGATCTCTGGGGCCAACGTCCTGACTTTC. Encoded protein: CASSIGISGANVLTF.

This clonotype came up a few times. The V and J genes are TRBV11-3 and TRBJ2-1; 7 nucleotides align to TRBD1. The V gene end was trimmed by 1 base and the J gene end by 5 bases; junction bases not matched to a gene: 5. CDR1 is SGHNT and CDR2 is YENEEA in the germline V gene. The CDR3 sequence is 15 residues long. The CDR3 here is CASSLALGQDNEQFF. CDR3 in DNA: TGTGCCAGCAGCTTAGCACTCGGACAGGACAATGAGCAGTTCTTC.

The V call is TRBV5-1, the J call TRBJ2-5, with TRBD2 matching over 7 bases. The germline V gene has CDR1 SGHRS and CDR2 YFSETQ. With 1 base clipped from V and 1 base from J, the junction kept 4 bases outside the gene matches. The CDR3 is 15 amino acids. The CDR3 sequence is CASSLSRGVQETQYF. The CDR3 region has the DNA TGCGCCAGCAGCTTGAGTCGGGGGGTCCAAGAGACCCAGTACTTC.

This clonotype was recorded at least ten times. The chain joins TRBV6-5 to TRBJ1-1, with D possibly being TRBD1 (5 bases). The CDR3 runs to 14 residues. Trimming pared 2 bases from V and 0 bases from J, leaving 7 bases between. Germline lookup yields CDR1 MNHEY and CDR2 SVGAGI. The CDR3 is CASSYGALNTEAFF. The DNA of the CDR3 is TGTGCCAGCAGTTACGGGGCCTTGAACACTGAAGCTTTCTTT.

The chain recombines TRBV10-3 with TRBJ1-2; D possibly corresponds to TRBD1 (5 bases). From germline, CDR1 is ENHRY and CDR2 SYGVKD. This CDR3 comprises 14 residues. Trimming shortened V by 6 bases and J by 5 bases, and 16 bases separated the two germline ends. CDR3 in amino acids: CAIRTSGTAYGYTF. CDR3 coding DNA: TGTGCCATCAGGACTAGCGGGACGGCTTATGGCTACACCTTC.

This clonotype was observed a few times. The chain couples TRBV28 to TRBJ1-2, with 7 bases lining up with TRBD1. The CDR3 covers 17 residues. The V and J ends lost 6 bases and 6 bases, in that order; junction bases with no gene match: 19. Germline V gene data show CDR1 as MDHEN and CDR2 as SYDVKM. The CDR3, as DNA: TGTGCCAGCAGCTCCCACCTGGGGAGGGGGCCGGTGGATGGCTACACCTTC. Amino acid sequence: CASSSHLGRGPVDGYTF.

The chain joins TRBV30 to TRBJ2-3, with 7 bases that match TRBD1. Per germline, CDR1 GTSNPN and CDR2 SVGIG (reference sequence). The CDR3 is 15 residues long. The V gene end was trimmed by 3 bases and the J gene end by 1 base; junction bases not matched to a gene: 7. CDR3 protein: CAWSNRDSRTDTQYF. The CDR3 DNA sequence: TGTGCCTGGAGCAACCGGGACAGCCGCACAGATACGCAGTATTTT.

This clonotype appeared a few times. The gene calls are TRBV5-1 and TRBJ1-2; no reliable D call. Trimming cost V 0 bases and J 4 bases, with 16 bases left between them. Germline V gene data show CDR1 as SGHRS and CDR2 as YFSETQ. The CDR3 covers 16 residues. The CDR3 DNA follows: TGCGCCAGCAGCTTGGGTTTTGGGCTTAAAACCTATGGCTACACCTTC. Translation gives CASSLGFGLKTYGYTF.

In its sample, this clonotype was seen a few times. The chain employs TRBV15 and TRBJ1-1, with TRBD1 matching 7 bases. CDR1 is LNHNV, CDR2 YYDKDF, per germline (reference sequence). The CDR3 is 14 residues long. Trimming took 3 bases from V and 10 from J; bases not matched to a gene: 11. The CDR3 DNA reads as TGTGCCACCAGCAGGGATAGACAGGGTGGGTCAGCTTTCTTT. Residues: CATSRDRQGGSAFF.

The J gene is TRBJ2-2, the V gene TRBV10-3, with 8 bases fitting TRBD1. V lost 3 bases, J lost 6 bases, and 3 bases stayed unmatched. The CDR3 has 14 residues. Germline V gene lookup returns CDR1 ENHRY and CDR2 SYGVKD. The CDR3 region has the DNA TGTGCCATCAGTGATTACAGGGGGGCCGGGGAGCTGTTTTTT. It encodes CAISDYRGAGELFF.

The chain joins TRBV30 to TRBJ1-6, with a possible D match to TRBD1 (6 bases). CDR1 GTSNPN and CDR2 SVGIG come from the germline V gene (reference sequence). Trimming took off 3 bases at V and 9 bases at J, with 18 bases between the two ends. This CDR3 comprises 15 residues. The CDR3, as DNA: TGTGCCTGGAGCCCCGGCCGGGGGCCGGGTTCACCCCTCCACTTT. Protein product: CAWSPGRGPGSPLHF. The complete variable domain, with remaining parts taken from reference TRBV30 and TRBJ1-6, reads SQTIHQWPATLVQPVGSPLSLECTVEGTSNPNLYWYRQAAGRGLQLLFYSVGIGQISSEVPQNLSASRPQDRQFILSSKKLLLSDSGFYLCAWSPGRGPGSPLHFGNGTRLTVT.

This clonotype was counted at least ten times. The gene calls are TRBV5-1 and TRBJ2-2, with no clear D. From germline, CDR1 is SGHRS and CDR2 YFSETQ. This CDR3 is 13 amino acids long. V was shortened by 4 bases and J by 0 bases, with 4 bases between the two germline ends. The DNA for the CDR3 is TGCGCCAGCAGCACCGCGAACACCGGGGAGCTGTTTTTT. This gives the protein CASSTANTGELFF.

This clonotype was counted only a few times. The CDR3 protein is CASSLAGGTQYF. In DNA, the CDR3 is TGTGCCAGCAGCTTAGCAGGGGGGACGCAGTATTTT. The rearrangement uses TRBV7-9 and TRBJ2-3, with D perhaps given as TRBD1 or TRBD2 (6 bases each). Germline V gene lookup returns CDR1 SEHNR and CDR2 FQNEAQ (reference sequence). The CDR3 runs 12 residues. Trimming pared 0 bases from V and 9 bases from J, leaving 7 bases between.

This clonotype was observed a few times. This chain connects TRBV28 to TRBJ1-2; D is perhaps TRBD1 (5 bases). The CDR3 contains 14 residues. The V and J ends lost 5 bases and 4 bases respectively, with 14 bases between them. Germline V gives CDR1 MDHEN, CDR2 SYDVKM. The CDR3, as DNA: TGTGCCAGCAGTGCACAGGTGCTCAGCTATGGCTACACCTTC. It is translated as CASSAQVLSYGYTF.

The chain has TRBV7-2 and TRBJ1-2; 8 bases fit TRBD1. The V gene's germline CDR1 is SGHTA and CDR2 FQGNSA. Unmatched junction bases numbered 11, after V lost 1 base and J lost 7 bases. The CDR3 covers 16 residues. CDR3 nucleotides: TGTGCCAGCAGCTTAGAGCGATACAGGGGGAGGGGTGGCTACACCTTC. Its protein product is CASSLERYRGRGGYTF.

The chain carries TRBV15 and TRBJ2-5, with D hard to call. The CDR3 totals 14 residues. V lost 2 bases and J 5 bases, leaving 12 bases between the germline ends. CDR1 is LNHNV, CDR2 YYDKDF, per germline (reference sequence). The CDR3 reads CATSRSGLGETQYF. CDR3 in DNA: TGTGCCACCAGCAGATCGGGTCTCGGGGAGACCCAGTACTTC.

The CDR3 loop is CSASGTSGRENEQFF. The DNA of the CDR3 is TGCAGTGCTAGTGGGACTAGCGGGAGGGAGAATGAGCAGTTCTTC. The chain carries TRBV20-1 and TRBJ2-1; the match to TRBD2 covers 16 bases. The germline V gene has CDR1 DFQATT and CDR2 SNEGSKA (reference sequence). V gave up 3 bases and J gave up 7 bases; unmatched junction bases: 3. The CDR3 is 15 amino acids.

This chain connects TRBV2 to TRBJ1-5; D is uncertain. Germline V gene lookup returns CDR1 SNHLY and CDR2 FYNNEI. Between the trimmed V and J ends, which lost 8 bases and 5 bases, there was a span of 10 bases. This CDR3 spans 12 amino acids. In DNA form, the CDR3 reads TGTGCCAGCGGGAGGTGGGATCAGCCCCAGCATTTT. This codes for CASGRWDQPQHF.

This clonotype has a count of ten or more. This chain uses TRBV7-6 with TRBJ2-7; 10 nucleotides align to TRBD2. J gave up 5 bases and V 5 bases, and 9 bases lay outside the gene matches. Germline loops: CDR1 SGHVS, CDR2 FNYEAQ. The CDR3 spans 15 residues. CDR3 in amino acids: CASSPLASGSDEQYF. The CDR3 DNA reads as TGTGCCAGCAGCCCCTTGGCTAGCGGGAGCGACGAGCAGTACTTC.

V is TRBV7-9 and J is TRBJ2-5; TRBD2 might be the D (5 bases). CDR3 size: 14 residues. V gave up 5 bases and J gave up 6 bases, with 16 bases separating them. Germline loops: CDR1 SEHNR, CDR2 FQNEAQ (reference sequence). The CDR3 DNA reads TGTGCCAGCAGCCCCTCCGGGGATAGGAAGACCCAGTACTTC. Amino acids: CASSPSGDRKTQYF.

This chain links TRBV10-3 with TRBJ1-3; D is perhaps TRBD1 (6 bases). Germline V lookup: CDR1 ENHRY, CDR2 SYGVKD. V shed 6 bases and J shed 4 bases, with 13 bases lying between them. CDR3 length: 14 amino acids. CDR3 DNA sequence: TGTGCCATCAGGAACAGGGATGGGGGAAACACCATATATTTT. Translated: CAIRNRDGGNTIYF.

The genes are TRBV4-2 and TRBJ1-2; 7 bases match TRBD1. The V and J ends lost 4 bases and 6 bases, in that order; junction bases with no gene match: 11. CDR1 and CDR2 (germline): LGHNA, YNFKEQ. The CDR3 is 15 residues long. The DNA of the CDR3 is TGTGCCAGCAGCCGGGAGGCACAGGGGAAGAATGGCTACACCTTC. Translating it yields CASSREAQGKNGYTF.

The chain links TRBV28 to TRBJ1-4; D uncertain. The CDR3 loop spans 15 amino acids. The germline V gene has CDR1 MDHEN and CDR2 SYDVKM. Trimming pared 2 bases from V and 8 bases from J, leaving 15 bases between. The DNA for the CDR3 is TGTGCCAGCAGTTTAGGGGTCCGTCGGGAAGAAAAACTGTTTTTT. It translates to CASSLGVRREEKLFF.

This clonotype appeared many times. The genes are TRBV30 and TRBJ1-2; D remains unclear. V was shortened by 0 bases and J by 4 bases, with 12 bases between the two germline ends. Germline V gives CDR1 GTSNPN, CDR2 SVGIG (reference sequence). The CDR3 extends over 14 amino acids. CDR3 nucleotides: TGTGCCTGGAGTGTTGGCTTTGTGAGCTATGGCTACACCTTC. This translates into CAWSVGFVSYGYTF.

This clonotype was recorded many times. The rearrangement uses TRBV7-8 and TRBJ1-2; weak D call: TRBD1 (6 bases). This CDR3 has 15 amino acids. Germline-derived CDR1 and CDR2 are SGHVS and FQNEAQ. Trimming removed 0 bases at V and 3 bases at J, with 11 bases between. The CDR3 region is CASSLARDIYYGYTF. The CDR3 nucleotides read TGTGCCAGCAGCTTAGCCCGGGACATTTACTATGGCTACACCTTC. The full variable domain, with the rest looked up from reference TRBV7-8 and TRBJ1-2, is GAGVSQSPRYKVAKRGQDVALRCDPISGHVSLFWYQQALGQGPEFLTYFQNEAQLDKSGLPSDRFFAERPEGSVSTLKIQRTQQEDSAVYLCASSLARDIYYGYTFGSGTRLTVV.

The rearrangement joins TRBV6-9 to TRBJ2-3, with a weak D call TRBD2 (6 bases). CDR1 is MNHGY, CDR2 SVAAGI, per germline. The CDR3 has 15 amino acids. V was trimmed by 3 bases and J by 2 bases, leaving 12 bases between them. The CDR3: CASSYRGGDTDTQYF. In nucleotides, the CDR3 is TGTGCCAGCAGTTACCGAGGCGGGGACACAGATACGCAGTATTTT.